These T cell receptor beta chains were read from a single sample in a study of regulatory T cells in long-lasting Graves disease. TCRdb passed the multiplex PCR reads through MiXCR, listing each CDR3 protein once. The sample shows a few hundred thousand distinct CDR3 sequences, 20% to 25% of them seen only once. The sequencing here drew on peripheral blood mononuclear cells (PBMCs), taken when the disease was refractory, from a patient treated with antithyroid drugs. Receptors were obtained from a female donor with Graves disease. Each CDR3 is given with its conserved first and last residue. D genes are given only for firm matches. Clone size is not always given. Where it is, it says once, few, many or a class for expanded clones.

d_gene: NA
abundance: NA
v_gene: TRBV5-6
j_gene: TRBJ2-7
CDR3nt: TGTGCCAGCAGCTTGGTAGGGGCGGACTACGAGCAGTACTTC
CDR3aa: CASSLVGADYEQYF

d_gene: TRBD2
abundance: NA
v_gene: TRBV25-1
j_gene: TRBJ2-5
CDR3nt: TGTGCCAGCAGTCTTAATAAAGCGGGAGGGTCGCGGGAGACCCAGTACTTC
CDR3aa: CASSLNKAGGSRETQYF

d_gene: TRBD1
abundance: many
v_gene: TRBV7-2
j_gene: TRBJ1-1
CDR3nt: TGTGCCAGCAGCTTTGGGACAGCTTTCACTGAAGCTTTCTTT
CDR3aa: CASSFGTAFTEAFF

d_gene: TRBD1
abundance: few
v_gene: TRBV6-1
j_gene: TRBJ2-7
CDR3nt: TGTGCCAGCAGTGGGACAGGGAGATCCTACGAGCAGTACTTC
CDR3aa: CASSGTGRSYEQYF

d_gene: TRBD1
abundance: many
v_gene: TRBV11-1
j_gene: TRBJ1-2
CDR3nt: TGTGCCAGCAGCGACAGGGGGCCCGTACGGTATGGCTACACCTTC
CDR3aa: CASSDRGPVRYGYTF

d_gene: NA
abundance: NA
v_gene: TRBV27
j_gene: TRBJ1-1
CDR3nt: TGTGCCAGCAGCCGTTATACCGGGCGGCAGAGTGAAGCTTTCTTT
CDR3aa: CASSRYTGRQSEAFF

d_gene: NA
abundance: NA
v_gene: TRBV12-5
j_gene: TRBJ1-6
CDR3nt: TGTGCTAGTGGTTTTTCGGTGGGCGGTTCACCCCTCCACTTT
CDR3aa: CASGFSVGGSPLHF

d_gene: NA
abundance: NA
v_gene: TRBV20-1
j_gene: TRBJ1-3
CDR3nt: TGCAGTGTATTAACACCTTGGGCTGGAAACACCATATATTTT
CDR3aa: CSVLTPWAGNTIYF

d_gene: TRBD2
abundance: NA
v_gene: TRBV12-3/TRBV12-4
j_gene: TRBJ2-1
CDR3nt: TGTGCCAGCAGCTACGGGGGGACTGAGCAGTTCTTC
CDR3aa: CASSYGGTEQFF

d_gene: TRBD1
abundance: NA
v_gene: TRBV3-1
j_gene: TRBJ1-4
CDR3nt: TGTGCCAGCAGCCAAGGCGACAGGGCTGCAACTAATGAAAAACTGTTTTTT
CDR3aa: CASSQGDRAATNEKLFF

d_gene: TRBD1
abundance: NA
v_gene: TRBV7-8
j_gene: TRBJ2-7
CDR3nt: TGTGCCAGCAGCCCTTGGACGGGACAGGGTACGTACGAGCAGTACTTC
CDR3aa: CASSPWTGQGTYEQYF

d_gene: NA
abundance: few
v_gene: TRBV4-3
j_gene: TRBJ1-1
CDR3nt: TGCGCCAGCAGCCAAGGACCCAGCGACACTGAAGCTTTCTTT
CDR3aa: CASSQGPSDTEAFF

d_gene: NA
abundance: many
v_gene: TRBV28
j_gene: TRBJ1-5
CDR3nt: TGTGCCAGCAGTTTTTCCTCAGGGTACTTCCAGCATTTT
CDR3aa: CASSFSSGYFQHF

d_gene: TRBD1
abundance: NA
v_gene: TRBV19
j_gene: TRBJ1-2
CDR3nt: TGTGCCAGTACGGGAGACAGGGATCCCTATGGCTACACCTTC
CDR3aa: CASTGDRDPYGYTF

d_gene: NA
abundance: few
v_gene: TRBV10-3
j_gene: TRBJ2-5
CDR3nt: TGTGCCATCAGGATGGGTAATGGCGGCCGGCAAGAGACCCAGTACTTC
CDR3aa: CAIRMGNGGRQETQYF

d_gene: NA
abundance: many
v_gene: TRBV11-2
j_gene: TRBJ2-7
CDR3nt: TGTGCCAGCAGCTTAGAGGGGGCAGGCGCCTACGAGCAGTACTTC
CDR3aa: CASSLEGAGAYEQYF

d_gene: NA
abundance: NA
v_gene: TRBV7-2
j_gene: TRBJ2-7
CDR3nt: TGTGCCAGCAGCGGTCAACAGGGCCCCTCCTACGAGCAGTACTTC
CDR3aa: CASSGQQGPSYEQYF

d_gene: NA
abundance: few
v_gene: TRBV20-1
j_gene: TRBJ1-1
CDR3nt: TGCAGTGCTAGAGATGGGGAGAGCACTGAAGCTTTCTTT
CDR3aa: CSARDGESTEAFF

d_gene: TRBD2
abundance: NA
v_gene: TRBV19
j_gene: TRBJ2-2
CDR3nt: TGTGCCAGTGCCGCAGGGACTACGAACACCGGGGAGCTGTTTTTT
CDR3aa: CASAAGTTNTGELFF

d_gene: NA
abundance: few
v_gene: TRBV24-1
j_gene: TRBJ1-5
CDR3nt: TGTGCCACCAGTATGCAGGGTGAGGGGCGAGATCAGCCCCAGCATTTT
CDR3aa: CATSMQGEGRDQPQHF

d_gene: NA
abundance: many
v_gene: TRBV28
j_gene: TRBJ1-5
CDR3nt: TGTGCCAGCAGTTTATCCGTCACGCCCCAGCATTTT
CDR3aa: CASSLSVTPQHF

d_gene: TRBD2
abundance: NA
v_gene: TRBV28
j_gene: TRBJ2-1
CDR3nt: TGTGCCAGCAGACTCCCCCTAGCAGCGGGAGATGAGCAGTTCTTC
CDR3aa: CASRLPLAAGDEQFF